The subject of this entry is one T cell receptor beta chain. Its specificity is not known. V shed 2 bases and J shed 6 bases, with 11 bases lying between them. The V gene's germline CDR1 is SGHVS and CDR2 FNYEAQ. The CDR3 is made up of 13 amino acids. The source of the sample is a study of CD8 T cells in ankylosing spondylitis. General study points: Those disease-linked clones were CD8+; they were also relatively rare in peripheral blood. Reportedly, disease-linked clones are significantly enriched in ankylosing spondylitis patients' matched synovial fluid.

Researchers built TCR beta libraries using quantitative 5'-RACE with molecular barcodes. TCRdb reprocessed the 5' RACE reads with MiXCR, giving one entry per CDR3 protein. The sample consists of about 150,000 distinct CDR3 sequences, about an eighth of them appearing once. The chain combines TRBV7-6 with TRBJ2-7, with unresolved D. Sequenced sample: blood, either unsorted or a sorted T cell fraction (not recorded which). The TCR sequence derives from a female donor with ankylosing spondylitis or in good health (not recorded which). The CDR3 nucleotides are TGTGCCAGCAGCTTAACCGACGACGGCGAGCAGTACTTC. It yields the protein CASSLTDDGEQYF. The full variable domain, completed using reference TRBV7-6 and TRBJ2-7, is GAGVSQSPRYKVTKRGQDVALRCDPISGHVSLYWYRQALGQGPEFLTYFNYEAQQDKSGLPNDRFSAERPEGSISTLTIQRTEQRDSAMYRCASSLTDDGEQYFGPGTRLTVT.